This TCR beta chain was captured by sequencing in a study of breast tumors, draining lymph nodes, adjacent tissues. Findings of the study overall: Compared with basal-like, luminal-like tumors shared significantly more repertoire with nontumor tissue. Most tumor T cells seemingly derive from lymph node, then expand in tumor.

Regarding this clonotype: Its antigen is not known. A much larger clone lies one base from this, so it may be a read error.

TCRdb processed the multiplex PCR reads anew with MiXCR; each CDR3 protein has one entry. The sample contains 66,000 or so distinct CDR3 sequences, about 40% of which appear only once. The length of the CDR3 is 15 residues. Germline V gives CDR1 LGHDT, CDR2 YNNKEL (reference sequence). V shed 8 bases and J 8 bases; nucleotides not matched to a gene: 15. The sequence came from a female donor with breast cancer. Some clones in this sample may be carry-over from other donors' samples. Sequences were obtained from breast tumor tissue. V is TRBV3-1 and J is TRBJ2-1, with TRBD1 identical over 7 bases. CDR3 bases: TGTGCCAGCGGCCCACAGGATATGACAGGGTATGAGCAGTTCTTC. Amino acid sequence: CASGPQDMTGYEQFF.